This T cell receptor (beta chain) was captured by sequencing in a study of radiotherapy plus CTLA-4 blockade in lung cancer. Turning to the study itself: For approximately 19% of patients, objective responses occurred, and just over 30% had disease control.

This CDR3 spans 16 amino acids. Germline V gene sequence: CDR1 SGHVS, CDR2 FNYEAQ. V was pared by 0 bases and J by 4 bases, with 15 bases between. As concerns this clone: Its antigen is currently unknown.

Focal radiation plus CTLA-4 blockade with ipilimumab was administered to patients who had chemo-refractory metastatic non-small-cell lung cancer. The assay was immunoSEQ multiplex PCR, and TCRdb's table has in-frame clones only and misses some. This sample has around 40,000 clones, with more than 65% found just once. Whole-study results and caveats: The best prediction of response reportedly came from early blood T cell clone dynamics, with interferon-beta.

The rearrangement uses TRBV7-6 and TRBJ1-1, with D perhaps TRBD1 (5 bases). Here the sequenced sample was peripheral blood, taken from a patient treated with radiotherapy plus ipilimumab. The clonotype comes from a human donor with non-small cell lung cancer who had stable disease on radiotherapy plus ipilimumab. The DNA for the CDR3 is TGTGCCAGCAGCTTAGCGGCAGGGATGTTTTCCACTGAAGCTTTCTTT. Translated, it gives CASSLAAGMFSTEAFF.